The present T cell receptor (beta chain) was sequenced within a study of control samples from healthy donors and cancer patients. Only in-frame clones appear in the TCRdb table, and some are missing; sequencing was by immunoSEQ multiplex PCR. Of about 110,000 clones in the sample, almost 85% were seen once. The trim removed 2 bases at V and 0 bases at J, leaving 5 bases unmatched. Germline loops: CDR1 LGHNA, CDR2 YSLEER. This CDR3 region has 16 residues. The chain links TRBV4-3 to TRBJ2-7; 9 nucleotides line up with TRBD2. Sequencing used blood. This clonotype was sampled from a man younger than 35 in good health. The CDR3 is CASSQLLAGSSYEQYF. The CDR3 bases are TGCGCCAGCAGCCAACTACTAGCGGGTTCCTCCTACGAGCAGTACTTC.